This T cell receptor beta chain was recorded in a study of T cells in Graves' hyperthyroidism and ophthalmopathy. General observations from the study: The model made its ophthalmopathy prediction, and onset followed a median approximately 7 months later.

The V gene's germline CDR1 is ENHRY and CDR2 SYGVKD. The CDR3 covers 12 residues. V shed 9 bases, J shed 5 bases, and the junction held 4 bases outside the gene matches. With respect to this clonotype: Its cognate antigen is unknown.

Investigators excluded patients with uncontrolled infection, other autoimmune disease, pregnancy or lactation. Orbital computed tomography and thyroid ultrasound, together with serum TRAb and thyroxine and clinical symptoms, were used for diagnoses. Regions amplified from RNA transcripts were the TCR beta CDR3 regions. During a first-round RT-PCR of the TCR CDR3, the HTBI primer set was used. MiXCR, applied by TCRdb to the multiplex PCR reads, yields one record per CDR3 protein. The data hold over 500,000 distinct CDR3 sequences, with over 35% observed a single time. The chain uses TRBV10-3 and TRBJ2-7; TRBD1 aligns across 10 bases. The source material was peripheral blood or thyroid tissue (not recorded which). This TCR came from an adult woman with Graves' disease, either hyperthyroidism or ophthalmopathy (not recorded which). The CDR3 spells CAMGQGSHEQYF. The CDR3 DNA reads TGTGCCATGGGACAGGGGTCCCACGAGCAGTACTTC.